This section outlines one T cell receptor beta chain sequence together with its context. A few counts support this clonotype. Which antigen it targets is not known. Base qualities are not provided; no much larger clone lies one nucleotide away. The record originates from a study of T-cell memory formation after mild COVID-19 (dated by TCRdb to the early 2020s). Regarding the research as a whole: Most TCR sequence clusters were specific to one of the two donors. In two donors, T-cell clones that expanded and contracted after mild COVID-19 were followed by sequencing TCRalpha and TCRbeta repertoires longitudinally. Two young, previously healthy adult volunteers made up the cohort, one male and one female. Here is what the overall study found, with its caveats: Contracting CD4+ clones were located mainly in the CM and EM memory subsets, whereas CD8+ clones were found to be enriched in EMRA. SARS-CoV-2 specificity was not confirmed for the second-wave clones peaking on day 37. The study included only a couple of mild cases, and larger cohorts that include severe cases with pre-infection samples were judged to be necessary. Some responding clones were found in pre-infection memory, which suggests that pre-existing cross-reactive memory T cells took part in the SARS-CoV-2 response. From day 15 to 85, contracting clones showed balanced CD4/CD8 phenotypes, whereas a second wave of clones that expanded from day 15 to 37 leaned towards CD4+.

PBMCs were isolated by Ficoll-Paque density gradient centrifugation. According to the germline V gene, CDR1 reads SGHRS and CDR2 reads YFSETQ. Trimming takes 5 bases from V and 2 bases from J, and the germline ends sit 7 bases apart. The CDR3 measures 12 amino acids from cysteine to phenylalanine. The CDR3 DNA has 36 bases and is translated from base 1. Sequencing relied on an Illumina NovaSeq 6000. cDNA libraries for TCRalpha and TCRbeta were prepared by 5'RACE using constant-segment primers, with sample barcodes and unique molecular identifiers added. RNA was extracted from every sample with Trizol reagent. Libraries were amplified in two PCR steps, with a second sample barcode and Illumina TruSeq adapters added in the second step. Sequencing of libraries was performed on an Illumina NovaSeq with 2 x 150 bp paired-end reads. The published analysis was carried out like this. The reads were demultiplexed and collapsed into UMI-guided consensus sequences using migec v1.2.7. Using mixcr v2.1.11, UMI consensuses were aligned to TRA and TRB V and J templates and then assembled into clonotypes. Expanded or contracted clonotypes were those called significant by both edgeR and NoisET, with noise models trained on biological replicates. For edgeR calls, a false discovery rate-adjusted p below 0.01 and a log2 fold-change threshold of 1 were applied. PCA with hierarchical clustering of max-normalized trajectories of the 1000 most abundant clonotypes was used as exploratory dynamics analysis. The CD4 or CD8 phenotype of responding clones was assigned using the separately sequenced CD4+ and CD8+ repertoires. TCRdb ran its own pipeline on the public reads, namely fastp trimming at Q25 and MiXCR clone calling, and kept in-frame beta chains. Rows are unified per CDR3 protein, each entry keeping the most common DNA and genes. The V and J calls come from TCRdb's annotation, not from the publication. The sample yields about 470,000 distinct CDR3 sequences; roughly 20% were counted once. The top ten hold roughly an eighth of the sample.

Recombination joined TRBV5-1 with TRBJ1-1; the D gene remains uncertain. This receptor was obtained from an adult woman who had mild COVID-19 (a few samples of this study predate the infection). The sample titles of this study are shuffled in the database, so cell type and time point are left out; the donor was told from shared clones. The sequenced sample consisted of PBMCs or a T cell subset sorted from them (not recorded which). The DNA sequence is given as TGCGCCAGCAGTGAACAAAACACTGAAGCTTTCTTT. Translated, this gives CASSEQNTEAFF.